These 18 T cell receptor beta chains originate from one sample sequenced in a study of T-cell memory formation after mild COVID-19. A single record per CDR3 protein comes from TCRdb applying MiXCR to the 5' RACE reads. The sample includes a few hundred thousand distinct CDR3 sequences, less than 25% of them seen just once. The specimen was PBMCs or a T cell subset sorted from them (not recorded which). The source is an adult woman who had mild COVID-19 (a few samples of this study predate the infection). Cell type and time point are not known.

Notes on this clonotype: Germline and junction disagree at one end, which may indicate a read error. The V call is TRBV2, the J call TRBJ2-3; D is ambiguous. CDR1 and CDR2 (germline): SNHLY, FYNNEI. The CDR3 is made up of 11 amino acids. Written as DNA, the CDR3 is TGTGCCAGCAGTGAATCACACCCTCTGTGTTTT. This encodes CASSESHPLCF.

This clonotype was seen a few times. This rearrangement joins TRBV10-3 to TRBJ2-1, with 10 bases identical to TRBD2. Losses at the gene ends were 4 bases for V and 6 bases for J; bases not matched to a gene: 6. The CDR3 totals 15 residues. Germline lookup yields CDR1 ENHRY and CDR2 SYGVKD. The CDR3 reads CAISALAGVGNEQFF. CDR3 nucleotide sequence: TGTGCCATCAGTGCGCTAGCGGGAGTGGGCAATGAGCAGTTCTTC.

The sample holds a few counts of this clonotype. The V call is TRBV6-5, the J call TRBJ2-1, with D possibly being TRBD2 (6 bases). Germline lookup yields CDR1 MNHEY and CDR2 SVGAGI. The CDR3 is 15 residues long. Trimming took off 3 bases at V and 5 bases at J, with 14 bases between the two ends. This CDR3 reads CASSYSGRRNNEQFF. In DNA, the CDR3 is TGTGCCAGCAGTTATAGCGGACGGAGAAACAATGAGCAGTTCTTC.

This rearrangement joins TRBV7-2 to TRBJ2-1, with 11 bases aligning to TRBD2. The length of the CDR3 is 15 residues. The germline V gene has CDR1 SGHTA and CDR2 FQGNSA. The trim removed 0 bases at V and 7 bases at J, leaving 2 bases unmatched. CDR3 loop: CASSLALAGENEQFF. CDR3 sequence (DNA): TGTGCCAGCAGCTTAGCACTAGCGGGAGAGAATGAGCAGTTCTTC.

The chain has TRBV2 and TRBJ2-5; weak D call: TRBD2 (5 bases). V was cut by 8 bases and J by 7 bases, with 11 bases left in between. The CDR3 is 11 amino acids. Germline V CDR1 and CDR2: SNHLY, FYNNEI. This chain's CDR3 is CASDPGGTQYF. The CDR3 DNA sequence: TGTGCCAGCGACCCCGGAGGGACCCAGTACTTC. Full variable domain (missing parts from reference TRBV2 and TRBJ2-5): EPEVTQTPSHQVTQMGQEVILRCVPISNHLYFYWYRQILGQKVEFLVSFYNNEISEKSEIFDDQFSVERPDGSNFTLKIRSTKLEDSAMYFCASDPGGTQYFGPGTRLLVL.

This clonotype turned up a few times. As DNA, the CDR3 is TGTGCCAGCAGCAGGGACAGGGGAACGATTTCCTACGAGCAGTACTTC. Translating gives CASSRDRGTISYEQYF. The V call is TRBV5-4, the J call TRBJ2-7; 10 bases line up with TRBD1. V shed 4 bases and J 1 base; nucleotides not matched to a gene: 8. This CDR3 spans 16 amino acids. Germline V gene lookup returns CDR1 SGHNT and CDR2 YYREEE (reference sequence).

V usage is TRBV20-1 and J usage is TRBJ2-2, with 9 positions matching TRBD2. The CDR3 runs to 15 residues. V lost 3 bases, J lost 6 bases, and 8 bases stayed unmatched. Looked up from germline, CDR1 is DFQATT and CDR2 is SNEGSKA (reference sequence). The CDR3 reads CSARSSGSGSGELFF. The DNA of the CDR3 is TGCAGTGCTAGGAGTAGCGGGAGTGGTTCCGGGGAGCTGTTTTTT.

This rearrangement joins TRBV7-8 to TRBJ2-3; possibly TRBD2 for D (5 bases). Germline V gene data show CDR1 as SGHVS and CDR2 as FQNEAQ. The ends were cut back, 0 bases at V and 1 base at J, with 8 bases in the middle. The CDR3 runs to 15 residues. Here the CDR3 DNA reads TGTGCCAGCAGCTTAGCGCGGGCAGGCACAGATACGCAGTATTTT. It is translated as CASSLARAGTDTQYF.

The chain joins TRBV2 to TRBJ2-7, with 12 bases matching TRBD1. The V gene end was trimmed by 6 bases and the J gene end by 4 bases; junction bases not matched to a gene: 7. Per germline, CDR1 SNHLY and CDR2 FYNNEI. This CDR3 spans 15 amino acids. CDR3 loop: CASSGTGGGSYEQYF. CDR3 DNA: TGTGCCAGCAGCGGGACAGGGGGCGGGAGTTACGAGCAGTACTTC.

This clonotype appeared a few times. The chain has TRBV5-1 and TRBJ2-5; no definite D call. V was shortened by 6 bases and J by 4 bases, with 10 bases between the two germline ends. The CDR3 length is 12 residues. Germline V CDR1 and CDR2: SGHRS, YFSETQ. In nucleotides, the CDR3 is TGCGCCAGCATGGGAAGTGCAGAGACCCAGTACTTC. Its protein is CASMGSAETQYF.

This chain joins TRBV5-5 and TRBJ2-7, with D unclear. With 1 base removed from V and 4 bases from J, the gap between germline ends came to 6 bases. The CDR3 has 12 residues. Germline lookup yields CDR1 SGHKS and CDR2 YYEKEE (reference sequence). The CDR3 sequence is CASSLMEYEQYF. The CDR3 DNA sequence: TGTGCCAGCAGCTTGATGGAGTACGAGCAGTACTTC.

This rearrangement joins TRBV25-1 to TRBJ2-1, with 9 bases fitting TRBD2. The germline V gene encodes CDR1 MGHDK and CDR2 SYGVNS. The CDR3 length is 16 residues. V lost 5 bases to trimming and J lost 5 bases; unmatched junction nucleotides: 10. The CDR3 sequence: CASSRGGVAGDNEQFF. Here the CDR3 DNA reads TGTGCCAGCAGTCGCGGCGGGGTAGCGGGGGACAATGAGCAGTTCTTC.

On this clonotype itself: The CDR3 ends on some other residue instead of the conserved phenylalanine or tryptophan, so this is likely a read error. The gene calls are TRBV9 and TRBJ2-1; D not certain. This CDR3 is 14 amino acids long. V was cut by 3 bases and J by 0 bases, with 7 bases left in between. CDR1 and CDR2 from the germline V gene are SGDLS and YYNGEE. This chain's CDR3 is CASSGAISYNEQFL. CDR3 coding DNA: TGTGCCAGCAGCGGGGCCATCTCCTACAATGAGCAGTTCTTA.

This clonotype was recorded a few times. The chain couples TRBV7-9 to TRBJ2-3, with no clear D. CDR1 and CDR2 (germline): SEHNR, FQNEAQ (reference sequence). This CDR3 has 12 residues. The ends were cut back, 2 bases at V and 6 bases at J, with 6 bases in the middle. The CDR3 nucleotides read TGTGCCAGCAGCTTATACCCGGATACGCAGTATTTT. It specifies CASSLYPDTQYF.

As DNA, the CDR3 is TGTGCCAGCAGCCTTTCTGTCGGGTTCTACGAGCAGTACTTC. Translated, it gives CASSLSVGFYEQYF. The rearrangement uses TRBV3-1 and TRBJ2-7; D is unclear. CDR1 and CDR2 (germline): LGHDT, YNNKEL (reference sequence). Trimming removed 4 bases from V and 3 bases from J, with 13 bases in between. This CDR3 has 14 amino acids.

This clonotype has a handful of counts. This chain joins TRBV5-1 and TRBJ2-5; 7 bases fit TRBD1. Germline CDR1 reads SGHRS; CDR2 reads YFSETQ. The CDR3 contains 15 residues. Trimming cost V 4 bases and J 3 bases; bases outside gene matches: 9. CDR3 residues: CASSAETGREETQYF. The CDR3 DNA is TGCGCCAGCAGCGCGGAGACAGGGAGAGAAGAGACCCAGTACTTC.

This clonotype was recorded a few times. DNA of the CDR3: TGTGCCAGCAGCTTGGCGGGGAATGGGGCCAACGTCCTGACTTTC. Translating gives CASSLAGNGANVLTF. V gene TRBV5-4 combines with J gene TRBJ2-6, with D perhaps matching TRBD2 (5 bases). The CDR3 is 15 amino acids. Germline lookup yields CDR1 SGHNT and CDR2 YYREEE (reference sequence). V shed 0 bases and J shed 3 bases, with 7 bases lying between them.

About this clonotype itself: Mismatch with germline at one junction end may stem from a read error. This chain joins TRBV7-7 and TRBJ1-3; 8 positions agree with TRBD1. Per germline, CDR1 SSHAT and CDR2 FNYEAQ (reference sequence). The CDR3 extends over 16 amino acids. CDR3 DNA: TGTGCTAGCAGCCAGGGACAGGTTGACTCTGGAAACACCATATATTTT. This encodes CASSQGQVDSGNTIYF.